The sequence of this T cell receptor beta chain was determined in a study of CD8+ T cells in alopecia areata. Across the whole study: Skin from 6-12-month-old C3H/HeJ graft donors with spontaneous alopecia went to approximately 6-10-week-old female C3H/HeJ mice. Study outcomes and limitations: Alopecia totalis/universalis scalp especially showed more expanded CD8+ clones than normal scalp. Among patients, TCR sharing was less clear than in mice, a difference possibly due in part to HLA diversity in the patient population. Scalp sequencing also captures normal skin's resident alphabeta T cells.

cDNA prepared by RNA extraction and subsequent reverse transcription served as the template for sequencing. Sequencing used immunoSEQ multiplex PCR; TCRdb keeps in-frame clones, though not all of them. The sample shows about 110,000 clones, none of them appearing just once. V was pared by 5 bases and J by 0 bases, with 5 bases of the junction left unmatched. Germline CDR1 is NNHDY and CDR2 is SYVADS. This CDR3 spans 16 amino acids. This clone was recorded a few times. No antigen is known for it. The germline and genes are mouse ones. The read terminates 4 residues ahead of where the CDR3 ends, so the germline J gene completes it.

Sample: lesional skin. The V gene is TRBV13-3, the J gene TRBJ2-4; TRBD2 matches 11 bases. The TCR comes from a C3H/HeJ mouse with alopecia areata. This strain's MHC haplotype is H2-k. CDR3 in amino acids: CASSPRDWGSQNTLYF. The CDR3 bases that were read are TGTGCCAGCAGCCCACGGGACTGGGGGAGTCAAAAC. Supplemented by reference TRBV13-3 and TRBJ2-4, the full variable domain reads EAAVTQSPRSKVAVTGGKVTLSCHQTNNHDYMYWYRQDTGHGLRLIHYSYVADSTEKGDIPDGYKASRPSQENFSLILELASLSQTAVYFCASSPRDWGSQNTLYFGAGTRLSVL.